Included here is one TCR beta chain sequence, with context. Antigen: not known. The V end was cut by 0 bases, the J end by 7 bases, with 12 bases between. The CDR3 is 15 amino acids. The V gene's germline CDR1 is SNHLY and CDR2 FYNNEI. The data are from a study of T cell repertoires and HLA-DP antigens. Turning to the study itself: Alloreactive CD4+ T cells targeted HLA-DP on transduced HeLa. One stimulator alloantigen differed from self by one groove amino acid; the other by ten.

Method: immunoSEQ multiplex PCR; TCRdb's copy keeps in-frame clones and lacks some. Here the sample spans 90,000 to 130,000 clones, over 90% being singletons. The clonotype was recovered from a woman between 18 and 29 years old in good health and CMV-seronegative. Sequencing was carried out using CD4+ T cells from PBMCs. This chain links TRBV2 with TRBJ2-2; D gene ambiguous. CDR3 sequence reads: CASSEARPPVGELFF. The DNA for the CDR3 is TGTGCCAGCAGTGAAGCGCGGCCCCCGGTCGGGGAGCTGTTTTTT. The full variable domain, in which reference TRBV2 and TRBJ2-2 provide the parts outside the CDR3, is EPEVTQTPSHQVTQMGQEVILRCVPISNHLYFYWYRQILGQKVEFLVSFYNNEISEKSEIFDDQFSVERPDGSNFTLKIRSTKLEDSAMYFCASSEARPPVGELFFGEGSRLTVL.